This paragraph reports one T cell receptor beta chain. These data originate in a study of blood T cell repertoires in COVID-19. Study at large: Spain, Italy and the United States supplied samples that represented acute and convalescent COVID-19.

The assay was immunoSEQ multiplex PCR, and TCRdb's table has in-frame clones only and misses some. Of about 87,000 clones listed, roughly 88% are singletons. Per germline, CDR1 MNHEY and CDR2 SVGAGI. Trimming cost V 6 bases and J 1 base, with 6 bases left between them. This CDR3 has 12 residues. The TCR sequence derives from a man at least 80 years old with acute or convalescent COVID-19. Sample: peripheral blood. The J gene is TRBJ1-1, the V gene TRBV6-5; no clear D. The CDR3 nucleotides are TGTGCCAGCAGGAAGAGGAACACTGAAGCTTTCTTT. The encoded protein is CASRKRNTEAFF.